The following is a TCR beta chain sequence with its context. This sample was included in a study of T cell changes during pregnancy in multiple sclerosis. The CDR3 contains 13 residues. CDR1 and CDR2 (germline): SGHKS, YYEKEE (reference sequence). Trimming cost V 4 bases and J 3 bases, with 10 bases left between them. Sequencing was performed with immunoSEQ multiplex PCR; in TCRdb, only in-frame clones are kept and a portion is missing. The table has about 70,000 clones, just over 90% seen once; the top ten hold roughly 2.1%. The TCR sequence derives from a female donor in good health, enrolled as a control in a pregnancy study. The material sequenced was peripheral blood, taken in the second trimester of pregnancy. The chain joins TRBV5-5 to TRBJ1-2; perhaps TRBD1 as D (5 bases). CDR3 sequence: CASSRDSYYGYTF. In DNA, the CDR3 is TGTGCCAGCAGCCGAGACAGCTACTATGGCTACACCTTC.